These 5 T cell receptor beta chains were sequenced from one sample in a study of regulatory T cells in long-lasting Graves disease. Time point denoted: newly diagnosed GD, antithyroid drugs for less than 3 months. Generation of the TCR library employed RNA extracted from PBMCs. With iRepertoire HTBI primers and Arm-PCR of CDR3 regions, TCR beta libraries were built. Using its own MiXCR run on the multiplex PCR reads, TCRdb lists one record per CDR3 protein. Of 680,000 or so distinct CDR3 sequences listed, 16% are singletons. These data are also associated with another study on T cells in Graves' hyperthyroidism and ophthalmopathy.

The sequences come from peripheral blood mononuclear cells (PBMCs), collected at new diagnosis, from a patient treated with antithyroid drugs. These receptors were taken from a woman aged 25 to 39 with Graves disease.

The genes are TRBV30 and TRBJ2-4, with a weak D call TRBD1 (5 bases). V lost 0 bases, J lost 4 bases, and 10 bases lay in between. The V gene's germline CDR1 is GTSNPN and CDR2 SVGIG (reference sequence). This CDR3 has 14 amino acids. CDR3 DNA sequence: TGTGCCTGGAGTGTACAAGGGGCGAAAAACATTCAGTACTTC. Encoded protein: CAWSVQGAKNIQYF.

This clonotype was seen a few times. The CDR3 is CASSSRGGTGKETQYF. The CDR3 DNA follows: TGTGCCAGCAGCTCTAGGGGCGGGACAGGGAAGGAGACCCAGTACTTC. The chain carries TRBV7-3 and TRBJ2-5; TRBD1 agrees at 9 bases. V lost 4 bases to trimming and J lost 5 bases; unmatched junction nucleotides: 11. Looked up from germline, CDR1 is SGHTA and CDR2 is FQGTGA. The CDR3 runs to 16 residues.

Ten or more counts support this clonotype. The chain couples TRBV27 to TRBJ1-4; no definite D call. CDR1 is MNHEY and CDR2 is SMNVEV in the germline V gene (reference sequence). V lost 5 bases, J lost 7 bases, and 11 bases lay in between. CDR3 length: 13 residues. This CDR3 reads CASSPRGIEKLFF. CDR3 DNA: TGTGCCAGCAGTCCCCGTGGGATTGAAAAACTGTTTTTT.

V gene TRBV3-1 combines with J gene TRBJ2-3; unclear D gene. The CDR3 has 14 residues. Germline CDR1 LGHDT, CDR2 YNNKEL (reference sequence). V was clipped by 1 base and J by 2 bases, with 7 bases between them. The CDR3 bases are TGTGCCAGCAGCCAAGGACCACACACAGATACGCAGTATTTT. The encoded protein is CASSQGPHTDTQYF.

This clonotype has a count of ten or more. This sequence joins TRBV11-2 and TRBJ2-3; no definite D call. V was trimmed by 6 bases and J by 0 bases, leaving 10 bases between them. This CDR3 region has 14 residues. CDR1 and CDR2 from the germline V gene are SGHAT and FQNNGV. This CDR3 is CASRASTSTDTQYF. CDR3 in DNA: TGTGCCAGCAGGGCGAGTACTAGCACAGATACGCAGTATTTT.